These T cell receptor beta chains were read from a single sample in a study of blood T cells in healthy people across ages. Each CDR3 protein is one row after TCRdb ran MiXCR on the 5' RACE reads. The table has some 690,000 distinct CDR3 sequences, 22% seen once; the top ten hold under 25%. Sequences were obtained from blood. The receptors were sampled from a man between 65 and 80 years old in good health. Each CDR3 is given without its conserved first and last residue. A row's size may be missing; if present it is once, few, many or a size class.

clone_size	v_call	cdr3_aa
NA	TRBV7-2	ASSLRSGTWGQETQY
NA	TRBV7-2	ASSLGGPDLIPYEQY
NA	TRBV6-2/TRBV6-3	ASSDPGTRVSYEQY
NA	TRBV6-2/TRBV6-3	ASSYLESYGYT
NA	TRBV12-3/TRBV12-4	ASSLSAVSTDTQY
NA	TRBV6-5	ASSYGGMGVPDTQY
NA	TRBV19	ASSMGDFSYEQC
many	TRBV11-3	ASSSRLALGETQY
many	TRBV5-1	ASSPGSSYEQY
NA	TRBV7-9	ASSSDGITEAL
NA	TRBV4-1	ASSHEPGQGTDTQY
NA	TRBV14	ASSVRDRGSYEQY
few	TRBV20-1	SAIREGPNEQF
NA	TRBV4-2	ASSQLLAGGANEQF
few	TRBV13	ASSLDQGVHGYT
NA	TRBV5-1	ASSSWASGFYNEQF
NA	TRBV4-3	ASSQEAGAFYGYT
NA	TRBV29-1	SGTGLGDNEQF
few	TRBV11-2	ASTPHTGEQY
NA	TRBV12-3/TRBV12-4	ASSFGHRPSYGYT
NA	TRBV5-4	ASSFDRATYEQY
few	TRBV12-3/TRBV12-4	ASSGLGGFDEQF
NA	TRBV4-1	ASSQVLRGLAGDNEQF
NA	TRBV28	ASRSDRYEQY
NA	TRBV2	ASKSQGPSYEQY
NA	TRBV28	ASVLTGAREAF
NA	TRBV14	ASSQRSGGFSYT
few	TRBV5-1	ASREGQGIVYEQY
NA	TRBV20-1	SANSGTSLTDTQY
NA	TRBV6-2/TRBV6-3	ASSNLAGGVSIQY
few	TRBV29-1	SVSTDSSGNTIY
few	TRBV12-3/TRBV12-4	ASSLTGTPLH
few	TRBV3-1	ASSQPGSNTEAF
few	TRBV6-6	ASNTRRGYTQY
NA	TRBV5-5	ASSLGAGLNQPQH
NA	TRBV20-1	SARGLAGISSTDTQY
NA	TRBV14	ASSQESGLPPY
few	TRBV27	ASKNPGVSYEQY
many	TRBV20-1	SVSGSITYEQY
many	TRBV7-2	ASSVQGLVQETQY
few	TRBV5-6	ASSPASGSGDTQY
NA	TRBV20-1	SARDPNIYYEQY
few	TRBV4-1	ASSQGRGPETGELF
NA	TRBV20-1	SARDAGTSYNEQF
few	TRBV6-5	ASRAPNEKLF
NA	TRBV7-8	ASSLGGRRETQY
NA	TRBV5-1	ASGRLAGGTDTQY
few	TRBV20-1	SAPGTGMDTQY
NA	TRBV7-9	VSSSTRNTEAF
few	TRBV12-3/TRBV12-4	ASSSLSGRTDTQY
few	TRBV12-3/TRBV12-4	ASSPNPARGMDIQY
few	TRBV4-1	ASSQEVLGLAGGSEQF
NA	TRBV12-3/TRBV12-4	ASSPGGTGLATQY
few	TRBV4-1	ASSQGGAPKPQH
NA	TRBV5-1	ASSQGRGGRDTQY
NA	TRBV29-1	SVSGRPDTQY
few	TRBV27	ASRKLAGEPETQY
few	TRBV25-1	ASSVLGTAGTDTQY
few	TRBV29-1	SVDSVRGTDTQY
few	TRBV20-1	SARDFGPGSYNEQF